The entry below gives a single T cell receptor (beta chain) sequence along with its context. This clonotype has just a few counts. Its antigen is still unknown. Per-nucleotide qualities are absent, and no much larger clonotype sits a single base away. This sample was taken from a study of T cells in Graves' hyperthyroidism and ophthalmopathy (dated by TCRdb to the late 2010s). For the study in its entirety: Peripheral blood samples were taken at the time of initial diagnosis, prior to any treatment. The paper reports TCR Vbeta CDR3 sequencing of about 140 peripheral blood samples: 40 or so ophthalmopathy, fewer than 80 hyperthyroidism and around 17 progressor patients. Whether ophthalmopathy could be predicted prospectively was tested in an independent validation cohort made up of under 20 hyperthyroidism patients plus 17 patients who later progressed to ophthalmopathy. To identify TCR V-J signatures that set the groups apart, the researchers used a discovery cohort of roughly 100 patients, made up of roughly 40 with Graves' ophthalmopathy and about 60 with stable Graves' hyperthyroidism. In addition, the study compared T-cell repertoires in thyroid tissue and in blood from six Graves' hyperthyroidism patients. The 100 or so discovery patients were randomly divided into training and test sets at a 7:3 ratio. After blood sampling, hyperthyroidism patients were treated with methimazole at a starting dose of 30 mg daily, and ophthalmopathy patients were treated with high-dose intravenous methylprednisolone. Study-wide conclusions, independent of this receptor: Blood samples also contained most of the expanded thyroid clonotypes (frequency above 0.001), which suggests that blood repertoires may reflect thyroid immune responses. In validation, the model predicted progression to ophthalmopathy with 55% to 71% sensitivity and approximately 78% specificity, a median of around 6.6 months before onset. No statistical method was used to fix the sample size in advance, and group allocation was not hidden from the investigators. A 13 V-J signature model separated ophthalmopathy from stable hyperthyroidism, with 87.88% sensitivity and 81% to 82% specificity in cross-validation and 80%/75% in testing.

The TCR beta CDR3 regions were amplified from RNA transcripts. For the first round of RT-PCR on the TCR CDR3, the HTBI primer set was used together with the Qiagen OneStep RT-PCR kit. The libraries were constructed in a second round of multiplex PCR and then size-selected and purified. Sequencing of the libraries was done on an Illumina HiSeq2000 using paired-end 100 bp reads. Under the source paper's analysis protocol: SOAPnuke was used to process the raw data, removing reads that contained adapters or uncalled bases, had a mean Phred below 15, or lacked an exact match to the constant primer or identifier. High-quality paired reads were merged with COPE v1.2.5, and unique nucleotide sequences were defined as clonotypes. MiTCR v1.1 was used to align clonotypes to the IMGT TRBV, TRBD and TRBJ reference segments. The analysis was restricted to V-J combinations with a frequency above 0.0001, which together covered about 99% of the repertoires. A TCS score was defined as the ratio of F50 (clonal expansion) to E x V (chaos), with BLOSUM62-based TCRdist applied between CDR3 peptides within each V-J. Welch's t-statistics and random forest reduced roughly 530 V-J features to 10 to 15, which were used in a naive Bayes classifier (R e1071). TCRdb applied fastp at Q25 and MiXCR to the public reads, then kept only in-frame beta chains. Merged by CDR3 protein, the rows form single entries marked with the most common genes and DNA. The V and J calls follow TCRdb's processing rather than the paper's. Counted in this sample were a few hundred thousand distinct CDR3 sequences; about 16% of them appeared once. The top ten clonotypes cover roughly 3.5% of the sample.

Moderately to severely active disease, a Clinical Activity Score of at least 3, a NOSPECS grade of at least 4, and a duration under 3 months were present in ophthalmopathy patients. The study excluded patients with uncontrolled infections, other autoimmune diseases, pregnancy or lactation. Diagnoses were based on clinical symptoms, serum thyroxine and TRAb, thyroid ultrasound and orbital computed tomography. Ficoll-Paque density gradient centrifugation was used to isolate PBMCs from approximately 10 ml of fresh peripheral blood. Trizol reagent was used to extract total RNA, and RNA quality was then checked on an Agilent 2100 Bioanalyzer. Reading the germline V gene (reference sequence) gives CDR1 LGHDT and CDR2 YNNKEL. Trimming takes 0 bases from V and 7 bases from J, and the germline ends sit 16 bases apart. The CDR3 sequence holds 16 residues, the cysteine and phenylalanine included. Here the CDR3 DNA is all that survives: 48 bases in frame from base 1.

Sequenced: blood. Recombination connected TRBV3-1 to TRBJ2-1; the D assignment is uncertain and may be TRBD1 or TRBD2, with 6 bases supporting each. The TCR was taken from a woman between 35 and 50 years old with Graves' ophthalmopathy. This receptor carries the CDR3 CASSQEGGGALNEQFF. The DNA sequence follows: TGTGCCAGCAGCCAAGAAGGAGGGGGTGCGTTAAATGAGCAGTTCTTC.